These 21 T cell receptor beta chains came from one sample sequenced in a study of control samples from healthy donors and cancer patients. Clones were sequenced by immunoSEQ multiplex PCR, and TCRdb holds only the in-frame ones, with some missing. The sample has some 95,000 clones; around nine tenths are singletons. Sequences were obtained from blood. These receptors came from a man aged 25-45 years in good health.

This sequence joins TRBV30 and TRBJ2-7; D remains ambiguous. The CDR3 extends over 11 amino acids. V dropped 0 bases and J dropped 6 bases, with 6 bases sitting between them. CDR1 GTSNPN and CDR2 SVGIG come from the germline V gene (reference sequence). CDR3 amino acids: CAWSVSVEQYF. CDR3 in DNA: TGTGCCTGGAGTGTATCCGTCGAGCAGTACTTC.

The CDR3, as DNA: TGTGCCAGCAGATTTTCTGGGGGCGGCAATCAGCCCCAGCATTTT. Amino acids: CASRFSGGGNQPQHF. The chain employs TRBV28 and TRBJ1-5, with a possible D match to TRBD1 (6 bases). This CDR3 contains 15 residues. The germline V gene encodes CDR1 MDHEN and CDR2 SYDVKM. V was cut by 6 bases and J by 2 bases, with 14 bases left in between.

V gene TRBV4-3 combines with J gene TRBJ2-7; 9 bases line up with TRBD1. CDR3 length equals 14 residues. The ends lost 3 bases at V and 6 bases at J; junction bases unmatched: 6. Germline CDR1 and CDR2: LGHNA and YSLEER. The chain's CDR3 is CASSQGQGMGEQYF. The CDR3 DNA reads as TGCGCCAGCAGCCAGGGACAGGGAATGGGCGAGCAGTACTTC.

The chain is built from TRBV6-5 and TRBJ1-5; no reliable D call. The CDR3 has 15 residues. The germline CDR1 and CDR2 sequences are MNHEY and SVGAGI. With 9 bases removed from V and 0 bases from J, the gap between germline ends came to 15 bases. The CDR3 bases are TGTGCCAGTACCCTTCAAGCGCTTAGCAATCAGCCCCAGCATTTT. Encoded protein: CASTLQALSNQPQHF.

The CDR3 sequence: CASSIRGYGYTF. The CDR3 nucleotides are TGTGCCAGTAGTATAAGAGGATATGGCTACACCTTC. V is TRBV19 and J is TRBJ1-2; no clear D gene. CDR1 is LNHDA, CDR2 SQIVND, per germline (reference sequence). V lost 2 bases to trimming and J lost 5 bases, with 6 bases between them. The CDR3 runs 12 residues.

The rearrangement joins TRBV10-2 to TRBJ2-3; 8 bases match TRBD1. The J segment lost 6 bases and the V segment lost 8 bases, leaving 10 bases of the junction unmatched. This CDR3 is built from 14 residues. The germline V gene encodes CDR1 WSHSY and CDR2 SAAADI. For the CDR3, the DNA is TGCGCCAGCGCGGACAGGGTAGTAAGGGATACGCAGTATTTT. This encodes CASADRVVRDTQYF.

The V gene is TRBV25-1, the J gene TRBJ2-7; 7 nucleotides align to TRBD2. The ends lost 3 bases at V and 5 bases at J; junction bases unmatched: 10. Germline lookup yields CDR1 MGHDK and CDR2 SYGVNS. This CDR3 is built from 15 residues. The CDR3 DNA follows: TGTGCCAGCAGTGACTCTAGCGGCTCCCAGAACGAGCAGTACTTC. Residues: CASSDSSGSQNEQYF.

The chain joins TRBV2 to TRBJ2-1; D might be TRBD2 (5 bases). The germline V gene has CDR1 SNHLY and CDR2 FYNNEI. This CDR3 spans 16 amino acids. V lost 5 bases, J lost 3 bases, and 17 bases lay in between. CDR3 nucleotide sequence: TGTGCCAGCAGTCCCGTTGGCCTAGCCGGCTACAATGAGCAGTTCTTC. Translated, it gives CASSPVGLAGYNEQFF.

The rearrangement links TRBV29-1 to TRBJ1-1; 7 positions match TRBD1. V shed 7 bases and J 5 bases; nucleotides not matched to a gene: 4. The CDR3 runs to 11 residues. CDR1 and CDR2 from the germline V gene are SQVTM and ANQGSEA. CDR3 residues: CSGRRGTEAFF. The CDR3 nucleotides are TGCAGCGGCCGCAGGGGGACTGAAGCTTTCTTT.

This clone occurred a few times. The chain couples TRBV12-3 or TRBV12-4 to TRBJ1-5; D is unresolved. V lost 7 bases and J lost 4, with 8 bases in between. There are 12 residues in the CDR3. DNA for the CDR3: TGTGCCAGCAATCGGAATAATCAGCCCCAGCATTTT. Encoded protein: CASNRNNQPQHF.

To note about this clone: The DNA is omitted, as the CDR3 cannot be located on it reliably, and the CDR3 follows TCRdb's listing. The chain is built from TRBV21-1 and TRBJ2-6; the DNA was not used to check the table's D call, TRBD1. TRBV21-1 is a pseudogene. The CDR3 spans 17 residues, counting both ends. CDR3 sequence: CASSKGVWASGANVLTF.

The CDR3 DNA sequence: TGTGCCAGCAGCTTAGCGGCTAGCGGTTACGAGCAGTACTTC. Encoded protein: CASSLAASGYEQYF. The rearrangement joins TRBV7-9 to TRBJ2-7, with 7 bases identical to TRBD2. This CDR3 has 14 residues. Trimming removed 0 bases from V and 4 bases from J; junction bases left unmatched: 3. Germline CDR1 is SEHNR and CDR2 is FQNEAQ (reference sequence).

V is TRBV5-4 and J is TRBJ1-1; tentatively, D is TRBD1 (5 bases). The ends were cut back, 3 bases at V and 4 bases at J, with 16 bases in the middle. Germline V lookup: CDR1 SGHNT, CDR2 YYREEE (reference sequence). The CDR3 runs 15 residues. CDR3 coding DNA: TGTGCCAGCAGCTCCGGGACTGGGCAGTTCACTGAAGCTTTCTTT. It translates to CASSSGTGQFTEAFF.

The chain combines TRBV24-1 with TRBJ2-7; 10 bases are shared with TRBD2. Trimming cost V 5 bases and J 1 base; bases outside gene matches: 10. The V gene's germline CDR1 is KGHDR and CDR2 SFDVKD. The CDR3 spans 17 residues. The CDR3 protein is CATSAGGTSGISYEQYF. The CDR3 DNA reads as TGTGCCACCAGTGCCGGAGGCACTAGCGGGATTTCCTACGAGCAGTACTTC.

V is TRBV24-1 and J is TRBJ2-7, with D possibly TRBD1 on 5 matching bases. Per germline, CDR1 KGHDR and CDR2 SFDVKD. With 6 bases removed from V and 1 base from J, the gap between germline ends came to 9 bases. The CDR3 length is 13 residues. CDR3 nucleotide sequence: TGTGCCACCAGTCTCCAGGGATCCTACGAGCAGTACTTC. This gives the protein CATSLQGSYEQYF.

This clone was seen a few times. The chain uses TRBV4-1 and TRBJ2-2; TRBD2 is a possible D gene (5 bases). CDR3 size: 14 residues. V gave up 4 bases and J gave up 1 base, with 7 bases separating them. CDR1 and CDR2 from the germline V gene are MGHRA and YSYEKL. The CDR3 DNA reads as TGCGCCAGCAGCCCCCGGGAGAACACCGGGGAGCTGTTTTTT. Amino acid sequence: CASSPRENTGELFF.

The J gene is TRBJ2-1, the V gene TRBV15, with 7 nucleotides matching TRBD2. CDR1 is LNHNV and CDR2 is YYDKDF in the germline V gene (reference sequence). The junction had 6 bases not matched to a gene; V was cut back by 0 bases and J by 4 bases. The CDR3 has 16 residues. CDR3 protein: CATSRELAEIYNEQFF. In DNA form, the CDR3 reads TGTGCCACCAGCAGAGAGCTAGCGGAGATTTACAATGAGCAGTTCTTC.

This clone was observed once. The chain employs TRBV11-3 and TRBJ2-2; a possible D gene is TRBD2 (6 bases). The CDR3 length is 17 residues. Germline loops: CDR1 SGHNT, CDR2 YENEEA. V was trimmed by 5 bases and J by 6 bases, leaving 22 bases between them. In DNA, the CDR3 is TGTGCCAGCAGCCCGCGGACCGGGGGTGCGTTTTCCGGGGAGCTGTTTTTT. Amino acids: CASSPRTGGAFSGELFF.

This clone was recorded only once. V gene TRBV28 combines with J gene TRBJ1-3; unclear D gene. CDR3 length: 17 amino acids. The germline CDR1 and CDR2 sequences are MDHEN and SYDVKM. V was clipped by 6 bases and J by 0 bases, with 18 bases between them. The CDR3, as DNA: TGTGCCAGCAGAAAGAACTATAGATCCCACTCTGGAAACACCATATATTTT. Its protein product is CASRKNYRSHSGNTIYF.

The chain uses TRBV4-2 and TRBJ2-1; 14 bases map to TRBD2. The CDR3 contains 17 residues. V was clipped by 1 base and J by 8 bases; unmatched bases: 7. The germline gives CDR1 LGHNA, CDR2 YNFKEQ. CDR3 sequence reads: CASSQVPGLAGGYEQFF. The CDR3 region has the DNA TGTGCCAGCAGCCAAGTCCCTGGACTAGCGGGAGGTTATGAGCAGTTCTTC.

The chain links TRBV5-1 to TRBJ2-7, with 14 nucleotides matching TRBD2. V shed 3 bases, J shed 7 bases, and the junction held 9 bases outside the gene matches. This CDR3 spans 16 amino acids. Germline V gene data show CDR1 as SGHRS and CDR2 as YFSETQ. CDR3 in amino acids: CASSSEGLAGVWEQYF. CDR3 in DNA: TGCGCCAGCAGCTCGGAGGGACTAGCGGGAGTTTGGGAGCAGTACTTC.